This T cell receptor (beta chain) was sequenced during a study of blood T cell repertoires in COVID-19. Study details: Samples of COVID-19 (acute and convalescent) were obtained from the United States, Italy and Spain.

The ends were cut back, 5 bases at V and 1 base at J, with 8 bases in the middle. The CDR3 extends over 14 amino acids. From germline, CDR1 is SNHLY and CDR2 FYNNEI. In the original processing: Amplification of reference gene primers provided the estimated nucleated cell counts. The method was immunoSEQ multiplex PCR; TCRdb's version includes in-frame clones alone and lacks a portion of them. V and J calls and clone size come straight from that table; D and trimming were deduced from the DNA. Of some 130,000 clones listed, 88% are singletons. The clonotype comes from a man between 65 and 80 years old with active COVID-19. The genes are TRBV2 and TRBJ2-2, with D hard to call. The sequencing sample was made of peripheral blood. The DNA of the CDR3 is TGTGCCAGCAGTCGAGAGTGGAACACCGGGGAGCTGTTTTTT. This translates into CASSREWNTGELFF.